The entry that follows covers one TCR beta chain sequence. This record comes from a study of T cells expressing NK-cell markers. At the level of the study: All TCR beta repertoires analysed originated from sorted CD3+CD56+NKG2C+, CD3+CD56+NKG2C- and CD3+CD56-NKG2C+ T cells. Within the sequenced cohort of eight donors, seven exhibited HCMV seropositivity and one was seronegative.

Germline V gene data show CDR1 as SGHRS and CDR2 as YFSETQ. The CDR3 loop spans 11 amino acids. Generation of TCR beta cDNA was performed by 5'RACE template switching incorporating UMIs. TCRdb reprocessed the 5' RACE reads; each CDR3 protein has one entry and no DNA is given. The sample spans about 460,000 distinct CDR3 sequences; the ten largest clones claim under 1.5%. Input material: blood T cells: a sorted CD56 or NKG2C T cell subset, CD4+ or CD8+ T cells, or bulk PBMC T cells (not recorded which). The chain is built from TRBV5-1 and TRBJ2-1; TCRdb lists TRBD1, though no DNA is available to test this call. The receptor was isolated from a woman in her 50s in good health. CDR3 in amino acids: CASSGQGEQFF.